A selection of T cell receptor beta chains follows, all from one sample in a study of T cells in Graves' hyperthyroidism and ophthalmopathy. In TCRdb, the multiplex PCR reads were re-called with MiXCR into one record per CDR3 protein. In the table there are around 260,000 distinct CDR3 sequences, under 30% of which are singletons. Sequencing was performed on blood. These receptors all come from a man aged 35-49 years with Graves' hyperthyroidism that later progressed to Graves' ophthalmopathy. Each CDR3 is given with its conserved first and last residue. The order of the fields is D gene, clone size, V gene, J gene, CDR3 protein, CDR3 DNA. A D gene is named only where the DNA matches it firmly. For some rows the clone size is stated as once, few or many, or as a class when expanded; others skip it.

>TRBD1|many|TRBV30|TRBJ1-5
CAWQTGGNQPQHF
TGTGCCTGGCAGACAGGGGGAAATCAGCCCCAGCATTTT
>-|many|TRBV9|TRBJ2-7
CASSVEVGYEQYF
TGTGCCAGCAGCGTAGAAGTGGGCTACGAGCAGTACTTC
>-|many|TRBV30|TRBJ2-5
CAWSVSGSKKTQYF
TGTGCCTGGAGTGTGTCCGGGAGTAAGAAGACCCAGTACTTC
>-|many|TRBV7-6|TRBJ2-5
CASSLDPGHRGQTQYF
TGTGCCAGCAGCTTAGACCCCGGACACCGGGGCCAGACCCAGTACTTC
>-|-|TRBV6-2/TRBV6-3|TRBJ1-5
CASRPSAGFFSHSNQPQHF
TGTGCCAGCAGACCATCAGCGGGATTTTTTTCCCATAGCAATCAGCCCCAGCATTTT
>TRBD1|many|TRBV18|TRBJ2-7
CASSPGTGDSYEQYF
TGTGCCAGCTCCCCCGGGACAGGGGACTCCTACGAGCAGTACTTC
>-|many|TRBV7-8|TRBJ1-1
CASTSMAGSNTEAFF
TGTGCCAGCACCTCGATGGCGGGTAGCAACACTGAAGCTTTCTTT
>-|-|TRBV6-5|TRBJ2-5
CASSSGTRKWETQHF
TGTGCCAGCAGTTCCGGGACAAGAAAGTGGGAGACCCAGCACTTC
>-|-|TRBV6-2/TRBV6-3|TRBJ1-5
CASSQRQRLNQPQHF
TGTGCCAGCAGCCAACGACAGAGACTAAATCAGCCCCAGCATTTT
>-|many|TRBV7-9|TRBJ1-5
CASSLAQYNQPQHF
TGTGCCAGCAGCTTGGCCCAGTACAATCAGCCCCAGCATTTT
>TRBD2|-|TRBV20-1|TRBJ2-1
CSATRGGGALSEQFF
TGCAGTGCTACCCGGGGGGGGGGGGCCCTTAGTGAGCAGTTCTTC
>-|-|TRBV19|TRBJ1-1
CASSTQGGGTEAFF
TGTGCCAGTAGTACACAGGGAGGAGGCACTGAAGCTTTCTTT
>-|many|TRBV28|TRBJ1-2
CASSLSANYGYTF
TGTGCCAGCAGTTTGTCAGCAAACTATGGCTACACCTTC
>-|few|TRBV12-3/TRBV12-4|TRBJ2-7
CASSMLGYEQYF
TGTGCCAGCAGTATGCTTGGGTACGAGCAGTACTTC
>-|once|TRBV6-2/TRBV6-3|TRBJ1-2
CASSDRDNYGYTF
TGTGCCAGCAGTGACAGAGATAACTATGGCTACACCTTC
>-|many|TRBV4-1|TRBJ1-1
CASSQNQEAFF
TGCGCCAGCAGCCAAAACCAAGAAGCTTTCTTT
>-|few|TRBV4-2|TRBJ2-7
CASSQVDYPMQYF
TGTGCCAGCAGCCAAGTCGACTACCCGATGCAGTACTTC
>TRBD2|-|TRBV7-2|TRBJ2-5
CASSASGGARETQYF
TGTGCCAGCAGCGCCAGCGGGGGCGCAAGGGAGACCCAGTACTTC
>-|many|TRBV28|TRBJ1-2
CASSFEYNYGYTF
TGTGCCAGCAGTTTCGAGTATAACTATGGCTACACCTTC
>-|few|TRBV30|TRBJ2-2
CAWTGSTGELFF
TGTGCCTGGACAGGATCCACCGGGGAGCTGTTTTTT
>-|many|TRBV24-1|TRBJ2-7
CATSDGTHEQYF
TGTGCCACCAGTGATGGAACCCACGAGCAGTACTTC
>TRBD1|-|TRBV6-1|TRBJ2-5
CASAPGQLGTQYF
TGTGCCAGCGCCCCGGGACAGCTCGGGACCCAGTACTTC
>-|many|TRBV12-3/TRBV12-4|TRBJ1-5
CASNLGNQPQHF
TGTGCCAGTAATTTGGGCAATCAGCCCCAGCATTTT
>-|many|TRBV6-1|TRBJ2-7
CASSLQGTVGTYEQYF
TGTGCCAGCAGTCTCCAGGGGACGGTGGGTACCTACGAGCAGTACTTC
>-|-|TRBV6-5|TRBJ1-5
CASSYSEGPQHF
TGTGCCAGCAGTTACTCAGAGGGGCCCCAGCATTTT
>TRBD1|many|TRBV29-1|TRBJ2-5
CSALPGQDATQYF
TGCAGCGCCTTACCGGGACAGGACGCGACCCAGTACTTC
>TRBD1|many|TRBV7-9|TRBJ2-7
CASSPRRTGKGEQYF
TGTGCCAGCAGCCCTCGCCGGACAGGGAAGGGCGAGCAGTACTTC
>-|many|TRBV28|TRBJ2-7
CASSLGSTGVGLYEQYF
TGTGCCAGCAGTTTAGGATCTACGGGAGTAGGATTGTACGAGCAGTACTTC
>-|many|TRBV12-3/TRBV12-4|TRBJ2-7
CASSSDGYSYEQYF
TGTGCCAGCAGTTCGGACGGCTACTCCTACGAGCAGTACTTC
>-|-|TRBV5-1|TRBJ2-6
CASKKVNTGANVLTF
TGCGCCAGCAAGAAAGTCAACACTGGGGCCAACGTCCTGACTTTC
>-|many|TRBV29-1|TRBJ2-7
CSVDQGPYEQYF
TGCAGCGTTGACCAGGGACCGTACGAGCAGTACTTC
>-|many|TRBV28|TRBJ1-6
CASSTGTSPLHF
TGTGCCAGCAGTACAGGAACCTCACCCCTCCACTTT
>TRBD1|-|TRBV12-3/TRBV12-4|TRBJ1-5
CASRATGPLGEKPQHF
TGTGCCAGCAGGGCGACAGGGCCCCTCGGGGAAAAGCCCCAGCATTTT
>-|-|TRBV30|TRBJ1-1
CAWKRGTEAFF
TGTGCCTGGAAGCGGGGCACTGAAGCTTTCTTT
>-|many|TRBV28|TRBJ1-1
CASSSGTTGTEAFF
TGTGCCAGCAGTTCGGGGACGACCGGGACTGAAGCTTTCTTT
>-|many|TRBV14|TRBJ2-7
CASSQMGMNEQYF
TGTGCCAGCAGCCAAATGGGGATGAACGAGCAGTACTTC
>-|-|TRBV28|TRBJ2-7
CASNRFVGGNEQYF
TGTGCCAGCAACCGATTCGTGGGGGGCAACGAGCAGTACTTC
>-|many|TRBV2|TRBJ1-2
CASKRGIGDGYTF
TGTGCCAGCAAACGGGGTATAGGGGATGGCTACACCTTC
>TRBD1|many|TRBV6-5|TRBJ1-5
CASSLDRVDQPQHF
TGTGCCAGCAGCCTGGACAGGGTCGATCAGCCCCAGCATTTT
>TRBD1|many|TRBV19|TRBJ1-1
CASGYRGMNTEAFF
TGTGCCAGTGGATACAGGGGGATGAACACTGAAGCTTTCTTT
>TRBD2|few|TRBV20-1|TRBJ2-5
CSARDPSGRGTQYF
TGCAGTGCTAGAGATCCCAGCGGGAGGGGGACCCAGTACTTC
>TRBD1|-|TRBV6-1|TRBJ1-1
CASSRTGAAEAFF
TGTGCCAGCAGTAGGACAGGGGCAGCTGAAGCTTTCTTT
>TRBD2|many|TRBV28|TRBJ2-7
CASSSHSGGLREQYF
TGTGCCAGCAGTTCGCATAGCGGGGGCCTACGTGAGCAGTACTTC
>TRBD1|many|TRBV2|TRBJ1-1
CASSDSGGMTEAFF
TGTGCCAGCAGTGACTCAGGGGGTATGACTGAAGCTTTCTTT
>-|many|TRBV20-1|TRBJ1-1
CSARDGNTEAFF
TGCAGTGCTAGAGACGGCAACACTGAAGCTTTCTTT
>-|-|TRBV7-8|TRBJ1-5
CASSRREGGNQPQHF
TGTGCCAGCAGCCGCCGTGAAGGTGGCAATCAGCCCCAGCATTTT
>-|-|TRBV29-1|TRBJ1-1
CSVVDSKEETEAFF
TGCAGCGTAGTGGACAGTAAGGAGGAAACTGAAGCTTTCTTT